This passage covers 18 T cell receptor beta chains from one sample sequenced in a study of T cell responses to AZD1222 COVID-19 vaccine. The repertoire was sequenced with immunoSEQ multiplex PCR; TCRdb's copy has only in-frame clones and lacks some. The sample carries about 97,000 clones, more than 85% recorded once. The sample consisted of peripheral blood, taken on day 0 of AZD1222 vaccination. Every receptor here comes from an adult in good health.

The gene calls are TRBV4-2 and TRBJ1-2; possible D gene TRBD1, 6 bases. CDR3 length equals 18 residues. The V end was cut by 0 bases, the J end by 0 bases, with 17 bases between. Germline V lookup: CDR1 LGHNA, CDR2 YNFKEQ. Here the CDR3 DNA reads TGTGCCAGCAGCCAAGATGTCCGCAGGGGAGCCTCTAACTATGGCTACACCTTC. Amino acids: CASSQDVRRGASNYGYTF.

This chain connects TRBV4-3 to TRBJ1-1; the match to TRBD1 covers 8 bases. CDR1 and CDR2 from the germline V gene are LGHNA and YSLEER. The CDR3 is 15 amino acids. The V and J ends lost 1 base and 4 bases, in that order; junction bases with no gene match: 5. CDR3: CASSQVLQGGTEAFF. CDR3 sequence (DNA): TGCGCCAGCAGCCAAGTTTTACAGGGGGGCACTGAAGCTTTCTTT.

This sequence joins TRBV14 and TRBJ1-5; 8 bases line up with TRBD1. The trim removed 0 bases at V and 4 bases at J, leaving 11 bases unmatched. Germline V lookup: CDR1 SGHDN, CDR2 FVKESK. The CDR3 totals 18 residues. CDR3 coding DNA: TGTGCCAGCAGCCAAGACGGGTCTCGGACAGGGAAAAATCAGCCCCAGCATTTT. This encodes CASSQDGSRTGKNQPQHF.

The rearrangement links TRBV6-2 or TRBV6-3 to TRBJ1-3; the match to TRBD1 covers 7 bases. The CDR3 is 17 amino acids. Germline V gene data show CDR1 as MNHEY and CDR2 as SVGEGT. J gave up 0 bases and V 4 bases, and 9 bases lay outside the gene matches. The CDR3 DNA is TGTGCCAGCAGTTCGGCTGGACAGGAGTTCTCTGGAAACACCATATATTTT. Encoded protein: CASSSAGQEFSGNTIYF.

The CDR3 DNA sequence: TGTGCCAGCAGCTTAGCGGCCCTAGCGGGGACCTTAAGTGAGCAGTTCTTC. This sequence encodes CASSLAALAGTLSEQFF. The rearrangement links TRBV7-2 to TRBJ2-1; 9 bases line up with TRBD2. Trimming took 0 bases from V and 9 from J; bases not matched to a gene: 12. CDR1 and CDR2 from the germline V gene are SGHTA and FQGNSA. CDR3 size: 17 residues.

The J gene is TRBJ1-1, the V gene TRBV6-1; D is ambiguous. The CDR3 extends over 13 amino acids. The V end lost 2 bases, the J end lost 0 bases, and 4 bases lay between the germline ends. Germline V lookup: CDR1 MNHNS, CDR2 SASEGT. The CDR3 region has the DNA TGTGCCAGCAGTGAACATGTGAACACTGAAGCTTTCTTT. Translation gives CASSEHVNTEAFF.

This clone was detected once. This rearrangement joins TRBV28 to TRBJ2-5, with 8 bases identical to TRBD2. This CDR3 is built from 16 residues. J was trimmed by 2 bases and V by 7 bases; bases with no gene match: 12. CDR1 and CDR2 from the germline V gene are MDHEN and SYDVKM. The CDR3 loop is CASTARAGGAQETQYF. CDR3 coding DNA: TGTGCCAGCACTGCGAGGGCGGGAGGAGCACAAGAGACCCAGTACTTC.

This chain joins TRBV13 and TRBJ1-2, with D unclear. V was clipped by 8 bases and J by 0 bases, with 16 bases between them. This CDR3 contains 15 residues. CDR1 is PRHDT, CDR2 FYEKMQ, per germline (reference sequence). The CDR3 region is CASGRGRQANYGYTF. The CDR3 region has the DNA TGTGCCAGCGGTAGAGGACGTCAAGCTAACTATGGCTACACCTTC.

V is TRBV2 and J is TRBJ2-2; TRBD1 aligns across 9 bases. The CDR3 consists of 14 residues. Trimming at V came to 6 bases and at J to 1 base, leaving 0 bases not matched to a gene. Germline V CDR1 and CDR2: SNHLY, FYNNEI. The CDR3 loop reads CASRGQGNTGELFF. Written as DNA, the CDR3 is TGTGCCAGCAGGGGACAGGGGAACACCGGGGAGCTGTTTTTT.

This clone was seen only a few times. DNA for the CDR3: TGTGCCAGCAGCCCAGGGACAGGATACGAGCAGTACTTC. Translating gives CASSPGTGYEQYF. This rearrangement joins TRBV7-8 to TRBJ2-7, with TRBD1 matching over 8 bases. Trimming removed 5 bases from V and 4 bases from J; junction bases left unmatched: 4. CDR1 and CDR2 from the germline V gene are SGHVS and FQNEAQ. The CDR3 spans 13 residues. Using reference TRBV7-8 and TRBJ2-7 for the parts outside the CDR3, the full variable domain is GAGVSQSPRYKVAKRGQDVALRCDPISGHVSLFWYQQALGQGPEFLTYFQNEAQLDKSGLPSDRFFAERPEGSVSTLKIQRTQQEDSAVYLCASSPGTGYEQYFGPGTRLTVT.

This clone was detected only a few times. This chain uses TRBV6-2 or TRBV6-3 with TRBJ1-1; TRBD1 might be the D (5 bases). With 6 bases removed from V and 4 bases from J, the gap between germline ends came to 15 bases. The CDR3 contains 14 residues. Germline values: CDR1 MNHEY, CDR2 SVGEGT. CDR3 coding DNA: TGTGCCAGCAGCTTACGTGGGGGTAGCACTGAAGCTTTCTTT. This codes for CASSLRGGSTEAFF.

This chain links TRBV28 with TRBJ1-2; 7 nucleotides align to TRBD1. Germline CDR1 and CDR2: MDHEN and SYDVKM. The CDR3 is made up of 14 amino acids. Losses at the gene ends were 5 bases for V and 4 bases for J; bases not matched to a gene: 7. CDR3 protein: CASSHQTGPYGYTF. The CDR3 nucleotides read TGTGCCAGCAGTCACCAGACAGGGCCCTATGGCTACACCTTC.

The sample holds a few counts of this clone. This sequence joins TRBV5-6 and TRBJ1-5; D unresolved. The length of the CDR3 is 15 residues. V gave up 4 bases and J gave up 7 bases, with 18 bases separating them. Germline V gene data show CDR1 as SGHDT and CDR2 as YYEEEE. The CDR3 nucleotides are TGTGCCAGCAGCCATAGAGCGGGCTTGGGACAGCCCCAGCATTTT. Its protein is CASSHRAGLGQPQHF.

This clone has only one observation. The rearrangement joins TRBV9 to TRBJ1-1; weak D call: TRBD1 (6 bases). V lost 2 bases and J lost 1, with 15 bases in between. The CDR3 covers 16 residues. Germline CDR1 reads SGDLS; CDR2 reads YYNGEE. For the CDR3, the DNA is TGTGCCAGCAGCGTGGGGGCCGGGGGGCCGAACACTGAAGCTTTCTTT. This encodes CASSVGAGGPNTEAFF.

The chain recombines TRBV5-4 with TRBJ1-1; D unclear. The V end was cut by 0 bases, the J end by 0 bases, with 6 bases between. This CDR3 contains 14 residues. Germline-derived CDR1 and CDR2 are SGHNT and YYREEE (reference sequence). In nucleotides, the CDR3 is TGTGCCAGCAGCTTGGGCCTGATGAACACTGAAGCTTTCTTT. Its protein product is CASSLGLMNTEAFF.

This clone was counted a single time. This chain uses TRBV19 with TRBJ2-7; 10 nucleotides agree with TRBD2. The germline V gene encodes CDR1 LNHDA and CDR2 SQIVND (reference sequence). Trimming at V came to 5 bases and at J to 3 bases, leaving 7 bases not matched to a gene. The CDR3 consists of 15 residues. CDR3 sequence reads: CASSAPGTSDYEQYF. The CDR3 DNA is TGTGCCAGTAGTGCGCCCGGGACTAGCGACTACGAGCAGTACTTC.

The rearrangement uses TRBV28 and TRBJ1-2; unclear D gene. CDR3 length: 12 amino acids. The V gene's germline CDR1 is MDHEN and CDR2 SYDVKM. Trimming removed 6 bases from V and 2 bases from J, with 7 bases in between. CDR3 protein: CASRAPNYGYTF. As DNA, the CDR3 is TGTGCCAGCAGGGCCCCCAACTATGGCTACACCTTC.

This clone appeared once. This chain joins TRBV10-2 and TRBJ2-1; 7 bases fit TRBD2. CDR3 size: 18 residues. The germline V gene has CDR1 WSHSY and CDR2 SAAADI. V lost 1 base to trimming and J lost 2 bases; unmatched junction nucleotides: 11. The CDR3 here is CASSEWASAGAPYNEQFF. The CDR3 DNA follows: TGCGCCAGCAGTGAGTGGGCCTCGGCGGGAGCCCCCTACAATGAGCAGTTCTTC.